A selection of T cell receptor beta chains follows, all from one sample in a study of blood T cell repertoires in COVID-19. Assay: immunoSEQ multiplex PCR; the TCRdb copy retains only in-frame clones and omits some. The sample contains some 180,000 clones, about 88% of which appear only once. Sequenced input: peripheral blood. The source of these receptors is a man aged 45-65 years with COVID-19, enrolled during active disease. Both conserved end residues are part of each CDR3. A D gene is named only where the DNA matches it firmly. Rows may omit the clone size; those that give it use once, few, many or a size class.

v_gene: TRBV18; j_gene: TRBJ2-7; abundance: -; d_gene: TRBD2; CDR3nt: TGTGCCAGCTCACCACCGGGACTATTCTACGAGCAGTACTTC; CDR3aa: CASSPPGLFYEQYF
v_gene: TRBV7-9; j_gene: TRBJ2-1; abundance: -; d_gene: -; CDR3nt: TGTGCCAGCAGCTTACACGTCGGTGAGCAGTTCTTC; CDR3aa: CASSLHVGEQFF
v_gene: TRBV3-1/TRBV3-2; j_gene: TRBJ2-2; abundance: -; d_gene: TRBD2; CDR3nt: TGTGCCAGCAGCCTTAGCGGGAGCCGAACCGGGGAGCTGTTTTTT; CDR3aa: CASSLSGSRTGELFF
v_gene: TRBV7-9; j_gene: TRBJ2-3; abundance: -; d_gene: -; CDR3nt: TGTGCCAGCAGCCTAGGGACAGCGGGGGATACGCAGTATTTT; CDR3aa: CASSLGTAGDTQYF
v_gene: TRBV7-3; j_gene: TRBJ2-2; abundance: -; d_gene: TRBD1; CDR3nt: TGTGCCAGCAGCTTAAGGGCGGACAGGGTCGACGGGGAGCTGTTTTTT; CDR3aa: CASSLRADRVDGELFF
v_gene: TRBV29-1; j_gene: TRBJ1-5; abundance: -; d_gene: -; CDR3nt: TGCAGCGTTCGACAGGGCAATCAGCCCCAGCATTTT; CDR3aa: CSVRQGNQPQHF
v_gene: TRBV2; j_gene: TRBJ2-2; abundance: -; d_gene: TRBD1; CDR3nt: TGTGCCAGCAGCGGACAGGCAGCCGGGACCGGGGAGCTGTTTTTT; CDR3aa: CASSGQAAGTGELFF
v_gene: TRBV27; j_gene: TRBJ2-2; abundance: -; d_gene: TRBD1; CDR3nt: TGTGCCAGCAGTCCTTGGACAGGCCCTAACACCGGGGAGCTGTTTTTT; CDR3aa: CASSPWTGPNTGELFF
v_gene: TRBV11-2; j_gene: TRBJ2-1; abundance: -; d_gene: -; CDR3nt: TGTGCCAGCAGCTTCGGGGACAATGAGCAGTTCTTC; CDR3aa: CASSFGDNEQFF
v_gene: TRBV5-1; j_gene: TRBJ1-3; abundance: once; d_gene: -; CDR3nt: TGCGCCAGCAGCCCGATTGACAGCGGGGCAGGAAACACCATATATTTT; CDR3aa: CASSPIDSGAGNTIYF
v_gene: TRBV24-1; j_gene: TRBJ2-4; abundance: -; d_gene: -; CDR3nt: TGTGCCACCAGTGATTTGCCTCTTTCGTCGGGGTATGCCAAAAACATTCAGTACTTC; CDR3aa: CATSDLPLSSGYAKNIQYF
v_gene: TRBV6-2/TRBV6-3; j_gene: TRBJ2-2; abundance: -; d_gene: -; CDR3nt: TGTGCCAGCAGTCCGCGCATTCCGAACACCGGGGAGCTGTTTTTT; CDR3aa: CASSPRIPNTGELFF
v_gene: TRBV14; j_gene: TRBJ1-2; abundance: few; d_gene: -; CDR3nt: TGTGCCAGCAGCCTAGACCTATTCTATGGCTACACCTTC; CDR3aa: CASSLDLFYGYTF
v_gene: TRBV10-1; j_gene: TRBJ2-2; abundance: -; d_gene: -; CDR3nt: TGCGCCAGCAGTGAGTACTCGAACACCGGGGAGCTGTTTTTT; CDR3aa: CASSEYSNTGELFF
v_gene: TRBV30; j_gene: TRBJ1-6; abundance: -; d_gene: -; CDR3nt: TGTGCCCAACAGAATAATTCACCCCTCCACTTT; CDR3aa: CAQQNNSPLHF
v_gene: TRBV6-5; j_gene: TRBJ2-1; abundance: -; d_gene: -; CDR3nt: TGTGCCAGCAGTTACTCGAGTACAGCCCCTCAGAATGAGCAGTTCTTC; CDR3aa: CASSYSSTAPQNEQFF
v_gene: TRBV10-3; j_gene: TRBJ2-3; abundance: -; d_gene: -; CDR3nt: TGTGCCAGTAAAAGACAGGTTAGCACAGATACGCAGTATTTT; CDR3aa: CASKRQVSTDTQYF
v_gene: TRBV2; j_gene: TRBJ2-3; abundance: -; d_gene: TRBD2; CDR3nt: TGTGCCAGCAGTGGGAGCGGGGGGTCGACAGATACGCAGTATTTT; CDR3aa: CASSGSGGSTDTQYF
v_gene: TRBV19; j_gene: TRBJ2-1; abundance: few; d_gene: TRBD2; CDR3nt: TGTGCCAGTAGTATAGGACTAGCCAATGAGCAGTTCTTC; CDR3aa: CASSIGLANEQFF
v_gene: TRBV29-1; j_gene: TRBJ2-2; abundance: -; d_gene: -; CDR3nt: TGCAGCGCCCCCGAACGAAAATCTACCTTTATCGGGGAGCTGTTTTTT; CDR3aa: CSAPERKSTFIGELFF
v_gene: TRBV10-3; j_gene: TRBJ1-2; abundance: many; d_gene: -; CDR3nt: TGTGCCATCAGTGAGTCGGAGGGCATCTATGGCTACACCTTC; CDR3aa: CAISESEGIYGYTF
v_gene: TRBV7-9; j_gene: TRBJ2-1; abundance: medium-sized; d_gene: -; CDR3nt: TGTGCCAGCAGCGGAGAAGATCAGGAGCAGTTCTTC; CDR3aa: CASSGEDQEQFF